The present T cell receptor (beta chain) was sequenced within a study of cytomegalovirus exposure and HLA in healthy donors. 13 Jbeta primers and 60 Vbeta primers were used for the PCR. Using immunoSEQ multiplex PCR, the repertoire was profiled, and TCRdb retains in-frame clones only, with some absent. The sample contains 100,000 to 150,000 clones, roughly 77% of which appear only once. Germline V gives CDR1 SGHRS, CDR2 YFSETQ. The CDR3 totals 15 residues. V shed 0 bases, J shed 4 bases, and the junction held 6 bases outside the gene matches. The sequencing sample was made of PBMCs. The clonotype was recovered from a man aged 40-49 years in good health and CMV-seronegative. The chain employs TRBV5-1 and TRBJ2-5; TRBD1 agrees at 7 bases. The chain's CDR3 is CASSLVTGVGETQYF. DNA of the CDR3: TGCGCCAGCAGCTTGGTAACAGGGGTAGGAGAGACCCAGTACTTC. Full variable domain (outside the CDR3, taken from reference TRBV5-1 and TRBJ2-5): KAGVTQTPRYLIKTRGQQVTLSCSPISGHRSVSWYQQTPGQGLQFLFEYFSETQRNKGNFPGRFSGRQFSNSRSEMNVSTLELGDSALYLCASSLVTGVGETQYFGPGTRLLVL.